A selection of T cell receptor beta chains follows, all from one sample in a study of blood T cell repertoires in COVID-19. Profiling relied on immunoSEQ multiplex PCR, and the TCRdb table lists in-frame clones only, not all of them. Altogether fewer than 110,000 clones are present, roughly 90% being singletons, with the ten largest covering around 3.8%. The sample was peripheral blood. Receptors were obtained from a woman aged 55-69 years with acute or convalescent COVID-19. CDR3s include the opening cysteine and the closing phenylalanine or tryptophan. Fields, in order: V gene, clone size, D gene, J gene, CDR3 DNA, CDR3 protein. D genes are given only for firm matches. A clone size is listed for some rows: how often the clone was seen (once, few, many), or a class if it is expanded.

v_call: TRBV19
clone_size: once
d_call: .
j_call: TRBJ1-3
cdr3_nt: TGTGCCAGTAGTATAGCGACAGCGTTTCGTGGAAACACCATATATTTT
cdr3_aa: CASSIATAFRGNTIYF

v_call: TRBV18
clone_size: .
d_call: TRBD1
j_call: TRBJ1-2
cdr3_nt: TGTGCCAGCTCACCAAAGACAGGGGTTGGCTATGGCTACACCTTC
cdr3_aa: CASSPKTGVGYGYTF

v_call: TRBV5-1
clone_size: .
d_call: .
j_call: TRBJ2-5
cdr3_nt: TGCGCCAGCAGCTTGTCAGGGAAAGAGACCCAGTACTTC
cdr3_aa: CASSLSGKETQYF

v_call: TRBV30
clone_size: .
d_call: .
j_call: TRBJ1-2
cdr3_nt: TGTGCCTGGAGTGGCGGGACGCGTTATGGCTACACCTTC
cdr3_aa: CAWSGGTRYGYTF

v_call: TRBV5-1
clone_size: .
d_call: .
j_call: TRBJ1-1
cdr3_nt: TGCGCCAGCAGCCAAACAGGAGGGGATACTGAAGCTTTCTTT
cdr3_aa: CASSQTGGDTEAFF

v_call: TRBV18
clone_size: .
d_call: TRBD1
j_call: TRBJ1-2
cdr3_nt: TGTGCCAGCTCACCAGGGGACAGGGGCTATGGCTACACCTTC
cdr3_aa: CASSPGDRGYGYTF

v_call: TRBV18
clone_size: .
d_call: .
j_call: TRBJ1-1
cdr3_nt: TGTGCCAGCTCACCCCCGGGGGGGCGGGGGACTGAAGCTTTCTTT
cdr3_aa: CASSPPGGRGTEAFF

v_call: TRBV18
clone_size: .
d_call: .
j_call: TRBJ2-7
cdr3_nt: TGTGCCAGCTCACCACCGGTAGGGGTGGACACCTACGAGCAGTACTTC
cdr3_aa: CASSPPVGVDTYEQYF

v_call: TRBV9
clone_size: once
d_call: .
j_call: TRBJ1-4
cdr3_nt: TGTGCCAGCAGCGCCAATTCCGGGACTTTGGGCGAAAAACTGTTTTTT
cdr3_aa: CASSANSGTLGEKLFF

v_call: TRBV3-1/TRBV3-2
clone_size: few
d_call: TRBD1
j_call: TRBJ1-5
cdr3_nt: TGTGCCAGCAGCCAAGGTTACAGGGGTTATTTCCTTGGTCAGCCCCAGCATTTT
cdr3_aa: CASSQGYRGYFLGQPQHF

v_call: TRBV28
clone_size: .
d_call: .
j_call: TRBJ1-2
cdr3_nt: TGTGCCAGCAGTGCGACAGATGGCTACACCTTC
cdr3_aa: CASSATDGYTF

v_call: TRBV2
clone_size: .
d_call: .
j_call: TRBJ1-1
cdr3_nt: TGTGCCAGCCTGAACCTTAAGGTTAGCGCTGAAGCTTTCTTT
cdr3_aa: CASLNLKVSAEAFF

v_call: TRBV21-1
clone_size: .
d_call: .
j_call: TRBJ1-1
cdr3_nt: TGTGCCAGCAGCAAGCACTGCATGAACACTGAAGCTTTCTTT
cdr3_aa: CASSKHCMNTEAFF

v_call: TRBV2
clone_size: .
d_call: TRBD1
j_call: TRBJ2-7
cdr3_nt: TGTGCCAGCAGCCCCGACAGGGTTTCCGAGCAGTACTTC
cdr3_aa: CASSPDRVSEQYF

v_call: TRBV11-3
clone_size: .
d_call: .
j_call: TRBJ2-3
cdr3_nt: TGTGCCAGCAGCTTAATTGGCGGTGCGGGTGAGAATACGCAGTATTTT
cdr3_aa: CASSLIGGAGENTQYF

v_call: TRBV14
clone_size: .
d_call: .
j_call: TRBJ1-2
cdr3_nt: TGTGCCAGCAGCCCGGACGTCAGGGTGAGATATGAGTATGGCTACACCTTC
cdr3_aa: CASSPDVRVRYEYGYTF

v_call: TRBV30
clone_size: .
d_call: TRBD1
j_call: TRBJ1-4
cdr3_nt: TGTGCCTGGAGCCGACAGGGGAATGAAAAACTGTTTTTT
cdr3_aa: CAWSRQGNEKLFF

v_call: TRBV29-1
clone_size: .
d_call: TRBD1
j_call: TRBJ2-3
cdr3_nt: TGCAGCGTTGGGACAGGGGCAGATACGCAGTATTTT
cdr3_aa: CSVGTGADTQYF

v_call: TRBV5-5
clone_size: few
d_call: TRBD1
j_call: TRBJ2-2
cdr3_nt: TGTGCCAGCAATTTTGGACAGGTTATCACCGGGGAGCTGTTTTTT
cdr3_aa: CASNFGQVITGELFF

v_call: TRBV2
clone_size: .
d_call: .
j_call: TRBJ1-2
cdr3_nt: TGTGCCAGCAGTCCCCTCGACTCGCTCGTACGATATGGCTACACCTTC
cdr3_aa: CASSPLDSLVRYGYTF

v_call: TRBV30
clone_size: .
d_call: TRBD1
j_call: TRBJ1-6
cdr3_nt: TGTACCTGGGCTTTAGGGGGCAGTCTGTCTAATTCACCCCTCCACTTT
cdr3_aa: CTWALGGSLSNSPLHF

v_call: TRBV29-1
clone_size: .
d_call: .
j_call: TRBJ1-1
cdr3_nt: TGCAGCGTTGATACGACAGCGCACACTGAAGCTTTCTTT
cdr3_aa: CSVDTTAHTEAFF

v_call: TRBV18
clone_size: .
d_call: .
j_call: TRBJ1-2
cdr3_nt: TGTGCCAGCTCACCTTCAGGGGTGGCCCCTAACTATGGCTACACCTTC
cdr3_aa: CASSPSGVAPNYGYTF

v_call: TRBV2
clone_size: .
d_call: TRBD2
j_call: TRBJ2-3
cdr3_nt: TGTGCCAGCAGTGCCGGGACTAGGGAGCGGGTCACAGATACGCAGTATTTT
cdr3_aa: CASSAGTRERVTDTQYF

v_call: TRBV27
clone_size: .
d_call: TRBD2
j_call: TRBJ2-1
cdr3_nt: TGTGCCAGCAGACCCCCTAGCGGCCATGAGCAGTTCTTC
cdr3_aa: CASRPPSGHEQFF

v_call: TRBV28
clone_size: .
d_call: .
j_call: TRBJ2-3
cdr3_nt: TGTGCCAGTATCACAGATACGCAGTATTTT
cdr3_aa: CASITDTQYF

v_call: TRBV5-1
clone_size: .
d_call: TRBD2
j_call: TRBJ2-1
cdr3_nt: TGCGCCAGCAGCCCTAAGGAGCTAGCGGGTTACAATGAGCAGTTCTTC
cdr3_aa: CASSPKELAGYNEQFF

v_call: TRBV6-5
clone_size: .
d_call: TRBD2
j_call: TRBJ2-1
cdr3_nt: TGTGCCAGCAGCGGGGGGACTAGCGGGAAAAATGAGCAGTTCTTC
cdr3_aa: CASSGGTSGKNEQFF

v_call: TRBV28
clone_size: .
d_call: .
j_call: TRBJ1-3
cdr3_nt: TGTGCCAGCAGTTTCGGTTGGGGGGGAGGAGGCCGGGGCTCTGGAAACACCATATATTTT
cdr3_aa: CASSFGWGGGGRGSGNTIYF

v_call: TRBV19
clone_size: .
d_call: .
j_call: TRBJ1-1
cdr3_nt: TGTGCCAGTAGTAGGTCAGGGATAATGGCTGAAGCTTTCTTT
cdr3_aa: CASSRSGIMAEAFF

v_call: TRBV3-1/TRBV3-2
clone_size: .
d_call: .
j_call: TRBJ1-3
cdr3_nt: TGTGCCAGCAGCCAAGGGACTTTCGGCACCATATATTTT
cdr3_aa: CASSQGTFGTIYF

v_call: TRBV24-1
clone_size: .
d_call: .
j_call: TRBJ1-2
cdr3_nt: TGTGCCACCGGGCAGGGGAACTATGGCTACACCTTC
cdr3_aa: CATGQGNYGYTF

v_call: TRBV6-5
clone_size: .
d_call: TRBD2
j_call: TRBJ2-1
cdr3_nt: TGTGCCAGCCCCGGGAGGGCCCTCTACAATGAGCAGTTCTTC
cdr3_aa: CASPGRALYNEQFF

v_call: TRBV3-1/TRBV3-2
clone_size: .
d_call: TRBD1
j_call: TRBJ1-2
cdr3_nt: TGTGCCAGCAGCCAAGCTACTGGGACAGGGGATGGCTACACCTTC
cdr3_aa: CASSQATGTGDGYTF

v_call: TRBV12-3/TRBV12-4
clone_size: .
d_call: .
j_call: TRBJ2-1
cdr3_nt: TGTGCCAGCAGCAAGACTAGTGATGAGCAGTTCTTC
cdr3_aa: CASSKTSDEQFF

v_call: TRBV5-4
clone_size: .
d_call: .
j_call: TRBJ1-1
cdr3_nt: TGTGCCAGCAGCCCGTCGACAAAGAACACTGAAGCTTTCTTT
cdr3_aa: CASSPSTKNTEAFF

v_call: TRBV15
clone_size: .
d_call: .
j_call: TRBJ1-5
cdr3_nt: TGTGCCACCAGCATAAACCAGGGAAACAATCAGCCCCAGCATTTT
cdr3_aa: CATSINQGNNQPQHF

v_call: TRBV5-1
clone_size: .
d_call: TRBD1
j_call: TRBJ1-2
cdr3_nt: TGCGCCAGCAGCTTGGTCGGGACAGGGGGTGGCTACACCTTC
cdr3_aa: CASSLVGTGGGYTF

v_call: TRBV18
clone_size: .
d_call: TRBD2
j_call: TRBJ2-1
cdr3_nt: TGTGCCAGCTCACCCTTTAGCGGGAGCCCGGGAAATGAGCAGTTCTTC
cdr3_aa: CASSPFSGSPGNEQFF

v_call: TRBV28
clone_size: .
d_call: .
j_call: TRBJ1-2
cdr3_nt: TGTGCCGTCTGGGGCCAGTCTAACTATGGCTACACCTTC
cdr3_aa: CAVWGQSNYGYTF

v_call: TRBV7-2
clone_size: .
d_call: .
j_call: TRBJ1-5
cdr3_nt: TGTGCCAGCAGCCCGAGAGTTAATCAGCCCCAGCATTTT
cdr3_aa: CASSPRVNQPQHF

v_call: TRBV9
clone_size: .
d_call: .
j_call: TRBJ2-1
cdr3_nt: TGTGCCAGCAGCGTAGCGGGACTCGATTATGGTGAGCAGTTCTTC
cdr3_aa: CASSVAGLDYGEQFF

v_call: TRBV6-5
clone_size: .
d_call: .
j_call: TRBJ1-1
cdr3_nt: TGTGCCAGCAGTTCGCCCGCCGACAGTAACACTGAAGCTTTCTTT
cdr3_aa: CASSSPADSNTEAFF

v_call: TRBV6-5
clone_size: .
d_call: TRBD1
j_call: TRBJ2-7
cdr3_nt: TGTGCCAGCAGACTAGGGACAGGGAGTTCCTACGAGCAGTACTTC
cdr3_aa: CASRLGTGSSYEQYF

v_call: TRBV19
clone_size: .
d_call: TRBD1
j_call: TRBJ1-2
cdr3_nt: TGTGCCAGTAGGACGACAGGGGGCGCGACGGGCTACACCTTC
cdr3_aa: CASRTTGGATGYTF

v_call: TRBV9
clone_size: .
d_call: TRBD1
j_call: TRBJ2-1
cdr3_nt: TGTGCCAGCAGCCCCATACCCGGGACAGGGAGCAATGAGCAGTTCTTC
cdr3_aa: CASSPIPGTGSNEQFF

v_call: TRBV18
clone_size: .
d_call: .
j_call: TRBJ1-4
cdr3_nt: TGTGCCAGCTCACTACGACAGGAGGTATTGCTCGAAAAACTGTTTTTT
cdr3_aa: CASSLRQEVLLEKLFF

v_call: TRBV27
clone_size: .
d_call: TRBD2
j_call: TRBJ2-7
cdr3_nt: TGTGCCAGCAGTCTAGCGGGGTTCTACGAGCAGTACTTC
cdr3_aa: CASSLAGFYEQYF

v_call: TRBV2
clone_size: .
d_call: .
j_call: TRBJ2-1
cdr3_nt: TGTGCCAGCACCCAATACCAGAACCCTTACAATGAGCAGTTCTTC
cdr3_aa: CASTQYQNPYNEQFF

v_call: TRBV6-5
clone_size: .
d_call: TRBD2
j_call: TRBJ2-7
cdr3_nt: TGTGCCAGCACCGAATCTATAGCGGGAGGGTACGAGCAGTACTTC
cdr3_aa: CASTESIAGGYEQYF

v_call: TRBV3-1/TRBV3-2
clone_size: .
d_call: .
j_call: TRBJ1-2
cdr3_nt: TGTGCCAGCAGCCAAGAAAGGGGCTATGGCTACACCTTC
cdr3_aa: CASSQERGYGYTF

v_call: TRBV5-1
clone_size: .
d_call: TRBD2
j_call: TRBJ2-3
cdr3_nt: TGCGCCAGCAGCCGCCCTGGGACTAGCAGCACAGATACGCAGTATTTT
cdr3_aa: CASSRPGTSSTDTQYF